This T cell receptor (beta chain) was sequenced during a study of blood T cell repertoires in COVID-19. Study summary: The United States, Italy and Spain were the sources of the acute and convalescent COVID-19 samples.

The CDR3 runs to 16 residues. CDR1 and CDR2 (germline): MNHNY, SVGAGI (reference sequence). The junction had 5 bases not matched to a gene; V was cut back by 0 bases and J by 5 bases. TCRdb keeps only in-frame clones here, not all; method: immunoSEQ multiplex PCR. The repertoire holds 430,000 or so clones, with 85% to 90% as singletons. The chain uses TRBV6-6 and TRBJ2-3; the match to TRBD1 covers 10 bases. The clonotype was recovered from a man between 18 and 29 years old with COVID-19, enrolled during active disease. Sequenced sample: peripheral blood. For the CDR3, the DNA is TGTGCCAGCAGTTACTCACAGACAGGGGGCAAAGATACGCAGTATTTT. It is translated as CASSYSQTGGKDTQYF.